These T cell receptor beta chains were read from a single sample in a study of high-grade serous ovarian cancer treatment subgroups. Only in-frame clones appear in the TCRdb table, and some are missing; sequencing was by immunoSEQ multiplex PCR. The repertoire holds 19,000 or so clones, with approximately 77% as singletons. The sequencing sample was made of tumor tissue. These receptor sequences come from a human donor with high-grade serous ovarian cancer. The CDR3 runs from the conserved cysteine through the conserved F or W. D genes are given only for firm matches. Size is omitted from some rows. Given values are once, few, many or a class for expanded clones.

TRBV5-1	.	TRBJ1-2	.	CASRENLLTINYGYTF	TGCGCCAGCAGGGAAAACCTCCTGACCATTAACTATGGCTACACCTTC
TRBV15	.	TRBJ1-1	.	CATSRGEGSNTEAFF	TGTGCCACCAGCAGAGGGGAGGGGTCAAACACTGAAGCTTTCTTT
TRBV7-2	.	TRBJ2-3	.	CASSFDNTDTQYF	TGTGCCAGCAGCTTTGACAACACAGATACGCAGTATTTT
TRBV19	.	TRBJ1-2	.	CASTRANYGYTF	TGTGCCAGTACCCGGGCCAACTATGGCTACACCTTC
TRBV7-2	.	TRBJ2-3	.	CASSPSYGDTQYF	TGTGCCAGCAGCCCCTCGTATGGGGATACGCAGTATTTT
TRBV28	.	TRBJ1-1	.	CASSPRGLSHTEAFF	TGTGCCAGCAGTCCCCGGGGGCTTAGCCACACTGAAGCTTTCTTT
TRBV7-9	.	TRBJ1-5	few	CASSFSGNQPQHF	TGTGCCAGCAGCTTCTCCGGCAATCAGCCCCAGCATTTT
TRBV10-3	TRBD1	TRBJ1-1	.	CAISESEGAPFF	TGTGCCATCAGTGAGTCTGAGGGGGCACCTTTCTTT
TRBV2	TRBD2	TRBJ2-1	.	CARSGLARGEQFF	TGTGCCAGAAGTGGACTAGCAAGGGGTGAGCAGTTCTTC
TRBV7-8	TRBD1	TRBJ1-4	.	CASSRTGRSEKLFF	TGTGCCAGCAGCCGGACAGGGAGGAGTGAAAAACTGTTTTTT
TRBV18	.	TRBJ1-1	.	CASSPSTGTEAFF	TGTGCCAGCTCACCCTCAACCGGGACTGAAGCTTTCTTT
TRBV7-2	TRBD2	TRBJ2-7	.	CASSVAGGGFEQYF	TGTGCCAGCAGCGTAGCGGGAGGGGGGTTCGAGCAGTACTTC
TRBV7-2	TRBD1	TRBJ1-1	once	CASSLAEGAITFF	TGTGCCAGCAGCTTAGCAGAGGGGGCGATTACTTTCTTT
TRBV4-1	TRBD1	TRBJ2-1	.	CASSQDMDRYEQFF	TGCGCCAGCAGCCAAGATATGGACAGGTATGAGCAGTTCTTC
TRBV6-5	.	TRBJ1-5	.	CASSTNSNQPQHF	TGTGCCAGCAGTACTAATAGCAATCAGCCCCAGCATTTT
TRBV30	.	TRBJ1-2	.	CAWSSGSFNYGYTF	TGTGCCTGGAGTAGTGGGAGTTTTAACTATGGCTACACCTTC
TRBV18	.	TRBJ2-3	.	CASSPQGDTQYF	TGTGCCAGCTCACCCCAGGGAGATACGCAGTATTTT
TRBV28	.	TRBJ1-1	.	CASSLETGLGMGRNTEAFF	TGTGCCAGCAGTTTGGAAACAGGTCTGGGAATGGGGAGGAACACTGAAGCTTTCTTT
TRBV30	.	TRBJ1-2	.	CAWGQFWGNYGYTF	TGTGCCTGGGGACAGTTCTGGGGTAACTATGGCTACACCTTC
TRBV19	TRBD1	TRBJ1-4	.	CASSTKTGKNEKLFF	TGTGCCAGTAGTACCAAGACAGGGAAAAATGAAAAACTGTTTTTT
TRBV5-6	.	TRBJ1-1	.	CASSLIQGNTEAFF	TGTGCCAGCAGCTTGATACAGGGAAACACTGAAGCTTTCTTT
TRBV11-3	TRBD2	TRBJ2-1	.	CASSLRQLAGDNEQFF	TGTGCCAGCAGCTTACGCCAACTAGCGGGAGATAATGAGCAGTTCTTC
TRBV7-9	.	TRBJ2-7	few	CASSLVQAGYEQYF	TGTGCCAGCAGCTTAGTACAGGCGGGGTACGAGCAGTACTTC
TRBV7-9	.	TRBJ1-1	.	CASSLAENTEAFF	TGTGCCAGCAGCTTGGCGGAGAACACTGAAGCTTTCTTT
TRBV28	.	TRBJ2-7	once	CASIGQRSSYEQYF	TGTGCCAGCATTGGACAAAGGAGCTCCTACGAGCAGTACTTC
TRBV18	TRBD1	TRBJ2-7	.	CASALTGTGSYEQYF	TGTGCCAGCGCCCTCACCGGGACAGGATCCTACGAGCAGTACTTC
TRBV19	.	TRBJ2-7	few	CASSMGSYEQYF	TGTGCCAGTAGTATGGGAAGCTACGAGCAGTACTTC
TRBV15	TRBD1	TRBJ2-1	.	CATSRDRTGWDEQFF	TGTGCCACCAGCAGAGATCGGACAGGGTGGGATGAGCAGTTCTTC
TRBV15	.	TRBJ2-1	few	CATSRDWGRVNNEQFF	TGTGCCACCAGCAGAGATTGGGGCAGGGTCAACAATGAGCAGTTCTTC
TRBV18	TRBD2	TRBJ2-2	.	CASSHRLADSTGELFF	TGTGCCAGCTCACACAGACTAGCGGACTCTACCGGGGAGCTGTTTTTT
TRBV5-6	.	TRBJ2-7	.	CASSSGRGSFEQYF	TGTGCCAGCAGCTCCGGGCGGGGTTCATTCGAGCAGTACTTC
TRBV19	.	TRBJ1-1	.	CASSIIGRGNGTEAFF	TGTGCCAGTAGTATAATAGGCAGGGGAAACGGCACTGAAGCTTTCTTT
TRBV4-2	TRBD2	TRBJ2-1	.	CASSDSLAGGPSYNEQFF	TGTGCCAGCAGCGATTCACTAGCGGGAGGGCCGTCTTACAATGAGCAGTTCTTC
TRBV19	.	TRBJ1-1	.	CASSIPGHTEAFF	TGTGCCAGTAGTATACCCGGACATACTGAAGCTTTCTTT
TRBV12-5	.	TRBJ2-1	.	CASGLAGTGPNEQFF	TGTGCTAGTGGTTTGGCCGGGACTGGCCCCAATGAGCAGTTCTTC
TRBV9	TRBD1	TRBJ2-3	few	CASSGAGGGLTDTQYF	TGTGCCAGCAGCGGAGCAGGGGGCGGTTTGACAGATACGCAGTATTTT
TRBV27	TRBD1	TRBJ1-2	few	CASSLNRGLGYTF	TGTGCCAGCAGTTTAAACAGGGGGCTGGGCTACACCTTC
TRBV7-2	.	TRBJ2-1	few	CASSIPQGAEQFF	TGTGCCAGCAGCATCCCTCAGGGTGCTGAGCAGTTCTTC
TRBV9	TRBD2	TRBJ2-7	.	CASSPRGSGGPSYEQYF	TGTGCCAGCAGCCCCCGAGGGTCGGGAGGGCCCTCTTACGAGCAGTACTTC
TRBV6-4	.	TRBJ2-1	.	CASSDGPYNEQFF	TGTGCCAGCAGTGACGGGCCCTACAATGAGCAGTTCTTC
TRBV29-1	.	TRBJ1-2	.	CSVDHRGGQTNYGYTF	TGCAGCGTTGACCACCGGGGAGGACAGACCAACTATGGCTACACCTTC
TRBV14	.	TRBJ2-3	.	CASSQDSGAGTDTQYF	TGTGCCAGCAGCCAAGATTCGGGGGCCGGCACAGATACGCAGTATTTT
TRBV27	.	TRBJ2-4	.	CATTPGHFGTKNIQYF	TGTGCTACGACCCCGGGACACTTTGGGACCAAAAACATTCAGTACTTC
TRBV28	TRBD1	TRBJ2-7	.	CASRDRGQASYEQYF	TGTGCCAGCAGGGACAGGGGCCAAGCCTCCTACGAGCAGTACTTC
TRBV7-8	.	TRBJ1-2	.	CASSQDRGKGYTF	TGTGCCAGCAGCCAGGACCGGGGTAAGGGCTACACCTTC